This is a list of T cell receptor beta chains from one sample in a study of shared clonotypes between healthy human individuals. Assay used: immunoSEQ multiplex PCR; TCRdb lists only in-frame clones, some missing. The sample includes 2,500,000 or so clones, roughly 92% of them seen just once. Sequenced material: naive CD4+ T cells sorted from blood. All receptors derive from a young man in good health. CDR3s include the opening cysteine and the closing phenylalanine or tryptophan. D genes are given only for firm matches. The size field is filled for only some rows; it gives once, few, many or a size class.

>NA|few|TRBJ1-1|TRBV18
CASSPQGPYTEAFF
TGTGCCAGCTCACCCCAAGGGCCCTACACTGAAGCTTTCTTT
>NA|NA|TRBJ2-3|TRBV19
CASSNPYTQYF
TGTGCCAGTAGTAACCCTTATACGCAGTATTTT
>NA|NA|TRBJ2-5|TRBV11-1
CASSPGRRAGETQYF
TGTGCCAGCAGCCCCGGTCGGAGGGCGGGTGAGACCCAGTACTTC
>NA|NA|TRBJ2-7|TRBV19
CASSKVGSSYEQYF
TGTGCCAGTAGTAAGGTCGGGAGCTCCTACGAGCAGTACTTC
>TRBD2|NA|TRBJ2-7|TRBV2
CASRATLAGGNYEQYF
TGTGCCAGCAGGGCGACCCTAGCGGGAGGAAACTACGAGCAGTACTTC
>NA|NA|TRBJ2-2|TRBV10-3
CAISESTRPVGVTGELFF
TGTGCCATCAGTGAGTCGACAAGGCCAGTCGGGGTCACCGGGGAGCTGTTTTTT
>NA|NA|TRBJ2-1|TRBV2
CASRSSPLRDEQFF
TGTGCCAGCAGGTCATCTCCCTTGAGGGATGAGCAGTTCTTC
>TRBD1|NA|TRBJ2-7|TRBV7-2
CASRLDRGESYEQYF
TGTGCCAGCAGATTGGACAGGGGGGAATCTTACGAGCAGTACTTC
>NA|NA|TRBJ1-6|TRBV25-1
CASSGRWEVNSPLHF
TGTGCCAGCAGTGGGCGGTGGGAGGTTAATTCACCCCTCCACTTT
>NA|NA|TRBJ2-3|TRBV13
CASSALLATDTQYF
TGTGCCAGCAGCGCCCTCCTAGCCACAGATACGCAGTATTTT
>NA|NA|TRBJ2-5|TRBV2
CASNRLGLIEETQYF
TGTGCCAGCAACCGACTAGGATTAATAGAAGAGACCCAGTACTTC
>TRBD2|NA|TRBJ2-7|TRBV7-3
CASSMGTSEEGEQYF
TGTGCCAGCAGCATGGGGACTAGCGAGGAGGGGGAGCAGTACTTC
>TRBD1|NA|TRBJ2-7|TRBV7-2
CASSWRQGPPEQYF
TGTGCCAGCAGCTGGCGACAGGGCCCCCCCGAGCAGTACTTC
>NA|once|TRBJ1-2|TRBV19
CASTTSPGLIYGYTF
TGTGCCAGTACTACTTCTCCCGGACTGATCTATGGCTACACCTTC
>NA|NA|TRBJ2-1|TRBV18
CASSLAGSSAYNEQFF
TGTGCCAGCTCTCTAGCTGGGAGCTCAGCCTACAATGAGCAGTTCTTC
>NA|NA|TRBJ2-5|TRBV5-1
CASSLDGVYEETQYF
TGCGCCAGCAGCTTGGATGGGGTTTACGAGGAGACCCAGTACTTC
>TRBD1|NA|TRBJ2-2|TRBV6-1
CASGTGRNTGELFF
TGTGCCAGCGGGACAGGGAGGAACACCGGGGAGCTGTTTTTT
>NA|NA|TRBJ1-6|TRBV10-3
CAISESEGGGYNSPLHF
TGTGCCATCAGTGAGTCAGAAGGGGGAGGATATAATTCACCCCTCCACTTT